This paragraph reports one T cell receptor beta chain. The primer mix had 60 Vbeta and 13 Jbeta primers. Generated by immunoSEQ multiplex PCR, the TCRdb table keeps only in-frame clones and is missing some. With 150,000 to 200,000 clones in the sample, the ten largest clones hold 2.1%. The data are from a study of cytomegalovirus exposure and HLA in healthy donors. The sequence came from a man aged 25-45 years in good health and CMV-seronegative. The material sequenced was PBMCs.

CDR3: CASSPGLDQPQHF. The DNA for the CDR3 is TGCGCCAGCAGTCCAGGGTTGGATCAGCCCCAGCATTTT. The gene calls are TRBV5-1 and TRBJ1-5; a weak D match, TRBD1 (5 bases). The CDR3 has 13 amino acids. CDR1 SGHRS and CDR2 YFSETQ come from the germline V gene. With 5 bases removed from V and 5 bases from J, the gap between germline ends came to 11 bases.